This T cell receptor (beta chain) originates from a study of T cell responses to AZD1222 COVID-19 vaccine. The study, taken as a whole, reports: The study identified only six AZD1222 recipients as seropositive at baseline. Donors in the cohort were predominantly white British and more often female, and clonal diversity was possibly underestimated. Within unmutated variant regions lay the reported targets of nearly half of spike-specific TCRs.

Assay: immunoSEQ multiplex PCR; the TCRdb copy retains only in-frame clones and omits some. The table lists over 100,000 clones, around 90% of them singletons. About this clone: Antigen unknown.

Germline V gene sequence: CDR1 SGHAT, CDR2 FQNNGV. The length of the CDR3 is 15 residues. The V segment lost 2 bases and the J segment 5 bases; nucleotides outside the gene matches: 3. Second doses that came at about 4 or about 12 weeks were put together. The clonotype was recovered from an adult who received the AZD1222 COVID-19 vaccine. The J gene is TRBJ2-1, the V gene TRBV11-2; 10 positions match TRBD1. The material was peripheral blood, obtained 28 days after the second AZD1222 dose. The CDR3 DNA sequence: TGTGCCAGCAGCTTAAGGACAGGGGGGGACAATGAGCAGTTCTTC. The encoded protein is CASSLRTGGDNEQFF.